This is a list of T cell receptor beta chains from one sample in a study of blood T cell repertoires in COVID-19. This table comes from immunoSEQ multiplex PCR, and its TCRdb copy is limited to in-frame clones, with some not included. This sample has roughly 34,000 clones; 75% occur once, and the top ten carry approximately 14%. Material: peripheral blood. These receptors were collected from a man older than 75 with active or convalescent COVID-19. The CDR3 runs from the conserved cysteine through the conserved F or W. The order of the fields is D gene, clone size, J gene, V gene, CDR3 protein, CDR3 DNA. The D gene is left open where the match is weak. Size is omitted from some rows. Given values are once, few, many or a class for expanded clones.

TRBD1	-	TRBJ1-1	TRBV19	CASKGQGSVFF	TGTGCCAGTAAGGGACAGGGATCAGTTTTCTTT
-	once	TRBJ2-5	TRBV3-1/TRBV3-2	CASRGGAATDQETQYF	TGTGCCAGCAGGGGGGGAGCGGCCACCGATCAAGAGACCCAGTACTTC
-	few	TRBJ2-1	TRBV24-1	CATSGSSYNEQFF	TGTGCCACGAGCGGAAGCTCCTACAATGAGCAGTTCTTC
TRBD2	-	TRBJ2-7	TRBV6-2/TRBV6-3	CASSYSTLAGESSYEQYF	TGTGCCAGCAGTTACTCGACCCTAGCGGGAGAGAGCTCCTACGAGCAGTACTTC
TRBD2	-	TRBJ2-1	TRBV9	CASSLRTSNEQFF	TGTGCCAGCAGCCTCCGGACTAGCAATGAGCAGTTCTTC
TRBD1	-	TRBJ1-1	TRBV5-1	CASSSTGGIVEAFF	TGCGCCAGCAGCTCGACAGGGGGGATCGTTGAAGCTTTCTTT
TRBD1	-	TRBJ1-2	TRBV11-2	CASRETGTRNDGYTF	TGTGCCAGCAGAGAGACAGGGACTCGTAATGATGGCTACACCTTC
-	-	TRBJ2-7	TRBV4-1	CASSQPATRERSEQYF	TGCGCCAGCAGCCAACCCGCTACACGGGAGCGGTCCGAGCAGTACTTC
TRBD1	once	TRBJ2-5	TRBV6-2/TRBV6-3	CASTPGTGAETQYF	TGTGCCAGCACCCCGGGGACAGGGGCAGAGACCCAGTACTTC
TRBD2	-	TRBJ2-7	TRBV3-1/TRBV3-2	CASRRRLAGVGYEQYF	TGTGCCAGCAGACGTCGACTAGCGGGAGTCGGGTACGAGCAGTACTTC
TRBD2	few	TRBJ2-1	TRBV28	CASRSWGLAGGRMNEQFF	TGTGCCAGCAGATCCTGGGGACTAGCGGGAGGGCGTATGAATGAGCAGTTCTTC
-	-	TRBJ1-6	TRBV12-3/TRBV12-4	CASGLNSDSPLHF	TGTGCCAGCGGTTTGAATAGCGATTCACCCCTCCACTTT
-	-	TRBJ2-3	TRBV6-1	CASSESRDRTDTQYF	TGTGCCAGCAGTGAGAGCAGGGATAGGACAGATACGCAGTATTTT
-	-	TRBJ2-3	TRBV6-4	CASSSYTDTQYF	TGTGCCAGCAGCTCCTACACAGATACGCAGTATTTT
TRBD2	-	TRBJ2-3	TRBV27	CASSSPGTRSDTQYF	TGTGCCAGCAGTTCACCCGGGACTAGATCAGATACGCAGTATTTT
-	-	TRBJ2-2	TRBV5-4	CASSFSSAFGELFF	TGTGCCAGCAGCTTTTCTAGTGCTTTCGGGGAGCTGTTTTTT
TRBD1	-	TRBJ1-4	TRBV30	CAWSPTGGWVKSEKLFF	TGTGCCTGGAGCCCGACAGGGGGATGGGTCAAGAGTGAAAAACTGTTTTTT
-	-	TRBJ1-1	TRBV30	CAWSQDSLNTEAFF	TGTGCCTGGAGTCAGGACAGTTTGAACACTGAAGCTTTCTTT
TRBD1	-	TRBJ2-2	TRBV19	CASSADRVGELFF	TGTGCCAGTAGTGCGGACAGGGTCGGGGAGCTGTTTTTT
-	once	TRBJ2-6	TRBV14	CASSQQAGGANVLTF	TGTGCCAGCAGCCAACAGGCGGGTGGGGCCAACGTCCTGACTTTC
-	-	TRBJ2-6	TRBV21-1	CASSNEVAVGVGANVLTF	-
TRBD1	once	TRBJ2-1	TRBV6-5	CASSYRDRHNEQFF	TGTGCCAGCAGTTACCGGGACAGACACAATGAGCAGTTCTTC
-	-	TRBJ1-2	TRBV2	CASSDLTGYSYGYTF	TGTGCCAGCAGTGACCTAACAGGGTACAGCTATGGCTACACCTTC
-	once	TRBJ2-1	TRBV29-1	CSAAGSSYNEQFF	TGCAGCGCCGCAGGTTCGTCCTACAATGAGCAGTTCTTC
TRBD1	-	TRBJ2-2	TRBV5-4	CASSQGQDTGELFF	TGTGCCAGCAGCCAGGGACAGGACACCGGGGAGCTGTTTTTT
TRBD2	-	TRBJ2-7	TRBV6-1	CASSEALRLAVSYEQYF	TGTGCCAGCAGTGAAGCGCTTCGACTAGCGGTCTCCTACGAGCAGTACTTC
TRBD1	few	TRBJ1-2	TRBV28	CAGRDRGRDGYTF	TGTGCCGGCCGGGACAGGGGGCGGGATGGCTACACCTTC
TRBD1	once	TRBJ2-7	TRBV24-1	CATSDPIGTGTDEQYF	TGTGCCACCAGTGACCCTATCGGGACAGGGACGGACGAGCAGTACTTC
-	-	TRBJ2-3	TRBV6-5	CASSGLSTDTQYF	TGTGCCAGCAGCGGACTGAGCACAGATACGCAGTATTTT
-	-	TRBJ1-5	TRBV10-1	CASSDGNNQPQHF	TGCGCCAGCAGTGATGGCAACAATCAGCCCCAGCATTTT
-	-	TRBJ2-3	TRBV19	CASNSDSLTDTQYF	TGTGCCAGTAACTCGGACAGCCTAACAGATACGCAGTATTTT
-	-	TRBJ2-3	TRBV24-1	CATSDTLQGRGTDTQYF	TGTGCCACCAGTGACACGCTACAGGGTAGGGGCACAGATACGCAGTATTTT
TRBD2	few	TRBJ2-5	TRBV5-6	CASSSPSSGRMSETQYF	TGTGCCAGCAGCTCCCCGTCTAGCGGGAGGATGAGCGAGACCCAGTACTTC
-	-	TRBJ2-7	TRBV10-2	CASSVTSSYEQYF	TGCGCCAGCAGTGTAACTTCTTCCTACGAGCAGTACTTC
TRBD1	-	TRBJ2-1	TRBV7-7	CASSLNRGNEQFF	TGTGCCAGCAGCTTAAACAGGGGCAATGAGCAGTTCTTC
TRBD2	-	TRBJ2-5	TRBV7-9	CASSIPGLAGVIRLETQYF	TGTGCCAGCAGCATACCGGGACTAGCGGGAGTTATTCGGTTGGAGACCCAGTACTTC
-	-	TRBJ1-2	TRBV28	CASNVGGNGYTF	TGTGCCAGCAACGTAGGGGGAAATGGCTACACCTTC
TRBD1	-	TRBJ2-5	TRBV25-1	CASSDDRGGQETQYF	TGTGCCAGCAGTGACGACAGGGGCGGCCAAGAGACCCAGTACTTC